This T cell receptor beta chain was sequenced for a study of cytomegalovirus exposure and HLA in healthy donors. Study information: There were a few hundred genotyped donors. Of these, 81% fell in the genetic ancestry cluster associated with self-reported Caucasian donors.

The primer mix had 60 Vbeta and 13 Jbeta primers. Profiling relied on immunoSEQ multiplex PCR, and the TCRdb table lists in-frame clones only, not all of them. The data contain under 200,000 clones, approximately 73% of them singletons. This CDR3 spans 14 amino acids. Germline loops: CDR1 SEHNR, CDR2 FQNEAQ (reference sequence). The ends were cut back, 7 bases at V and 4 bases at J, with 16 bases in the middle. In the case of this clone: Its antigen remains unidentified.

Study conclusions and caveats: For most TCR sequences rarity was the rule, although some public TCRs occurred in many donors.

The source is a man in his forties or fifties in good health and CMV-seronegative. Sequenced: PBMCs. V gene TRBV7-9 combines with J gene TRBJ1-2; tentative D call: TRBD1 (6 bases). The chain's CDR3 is CASIPTGSSYGYTF. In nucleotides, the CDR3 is TGTGCCAGCATCCCGACAGGCAGCTCCTATGGCTACACCTTC.